The clone carrying this T cell receptor (beta chain) was observed a handful of times. Its antigen is currently unknown. The sample is drawn from a study of beta chain features in type 1 diabetes. Findings of the study overall: Naive, central memory and regulatory TCRB repertoires appeared more similar among patients than healthy donors.

Trimming pared 1 base from V and 4 bases from J, leaving 17 bases between. Germline values: CDR1 SNHLY, CDR2 FYNNEI. The CDR3 has 17 residues. The entirety of the isolated RNA underwent reverse transcription, so expressed TCRB transcripts were sequenced. Naive, central memory and regulatory T cell samples produced a mean of about 4 million reads. Assay used: immunoSEQ multiplex PCR; TCRdb lists only in-frame clones, some missing. The repertoire includes about 900,000 clones, roughly a sixth of them detected once, and 0.02% to 0.03% sits in the top ten. This chain links TRBV2 with TRBJ2-1; D may be TRBD2 (6 bases). The source material was naive CD4+ T cells from blood. The clonotype comes from a woman under 30 in good health. The CDR3 sequence: CASSEGRGRERYNEQFF. For the CDR3, the DNA is TGTGCCAGCAGTGAAGGGCGGGGACGGGAGCGGTACAATGAGCAGTTCTTC.